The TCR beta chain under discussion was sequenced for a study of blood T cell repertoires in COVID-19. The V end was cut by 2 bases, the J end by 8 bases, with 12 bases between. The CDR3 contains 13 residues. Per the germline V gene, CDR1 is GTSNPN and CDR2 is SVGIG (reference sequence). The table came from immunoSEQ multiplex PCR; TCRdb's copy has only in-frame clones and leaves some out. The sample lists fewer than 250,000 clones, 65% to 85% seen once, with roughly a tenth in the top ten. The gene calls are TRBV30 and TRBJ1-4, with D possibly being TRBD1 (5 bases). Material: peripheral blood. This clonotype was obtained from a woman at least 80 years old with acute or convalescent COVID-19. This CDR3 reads CAWSRQGNEKLFF. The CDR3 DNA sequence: TGTGCCTGGAGTCGCCAGGGAAACGAAAAACTGTTTTTT. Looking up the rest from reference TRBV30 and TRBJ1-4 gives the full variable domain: SQTIHQWPATLVQPVGSPLSLECTVEGTSNPNLYWYRQAAGRGLQLLFYSVGIGQISSEVPQNLSASRPQDRQFILSSKKLLLSDSGFYLCAWSRQGNEKLFFGSGTQLSVL.